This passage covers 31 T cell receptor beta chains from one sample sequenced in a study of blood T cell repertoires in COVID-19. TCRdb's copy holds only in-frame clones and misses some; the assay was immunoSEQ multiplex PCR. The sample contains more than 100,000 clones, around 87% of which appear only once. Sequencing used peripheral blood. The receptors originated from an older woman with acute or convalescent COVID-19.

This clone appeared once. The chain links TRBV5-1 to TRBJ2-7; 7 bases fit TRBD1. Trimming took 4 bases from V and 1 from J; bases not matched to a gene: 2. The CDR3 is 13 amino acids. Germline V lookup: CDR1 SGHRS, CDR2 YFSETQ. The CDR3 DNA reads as TGCGCCAGCAGCAAGGACAGGTCCTACGAGCAGTACTTC. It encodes CASSKDRSYEQYF.

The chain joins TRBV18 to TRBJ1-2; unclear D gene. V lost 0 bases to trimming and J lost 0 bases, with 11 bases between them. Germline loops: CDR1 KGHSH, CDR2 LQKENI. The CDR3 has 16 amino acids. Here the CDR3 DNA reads TGTGCCAGCTCACCACCTAGAGACGGAGCTAACTATGGCTACACCTTC. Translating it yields CASSPPRDGANYGYTF. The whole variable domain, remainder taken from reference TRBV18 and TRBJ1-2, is NAGVMQNPRHLVRRRGQEARLRCSPMKGHSHVYWYRQLPEEGLKFMVYLQKENIIDESGMPKERFSAEFPKEGPSILRIQQVVRGDSAAYFCASSPPRDGANYGYTFGSGTRLTVV.

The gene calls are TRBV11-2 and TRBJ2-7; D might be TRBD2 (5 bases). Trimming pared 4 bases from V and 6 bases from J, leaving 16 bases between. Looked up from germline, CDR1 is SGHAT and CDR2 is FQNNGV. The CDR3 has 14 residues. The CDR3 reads CASSSVKGASEQYF. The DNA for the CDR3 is TGTGCCAGCAGCTCCGTAAAGGGAGCGAGCGAGCAGTACTTC.

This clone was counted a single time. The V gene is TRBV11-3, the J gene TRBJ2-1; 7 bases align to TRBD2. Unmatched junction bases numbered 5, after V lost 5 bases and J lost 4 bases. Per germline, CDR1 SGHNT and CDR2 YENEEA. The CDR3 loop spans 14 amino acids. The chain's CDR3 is CASSPRTSYNEQFF. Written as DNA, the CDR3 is TGTGCCAGCAGCCCCCGGACTAGTTACAATGAGCAGTTCTTC.

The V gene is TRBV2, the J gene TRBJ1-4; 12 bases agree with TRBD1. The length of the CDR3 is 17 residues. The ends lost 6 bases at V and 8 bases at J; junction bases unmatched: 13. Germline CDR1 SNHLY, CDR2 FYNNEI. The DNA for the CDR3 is TGTGCCAGCAGGGAACCGGGACAGGGGGCTAAAGGGGAAAAACTGTTTTTT. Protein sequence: CASREPGQGAKGEKLFF.

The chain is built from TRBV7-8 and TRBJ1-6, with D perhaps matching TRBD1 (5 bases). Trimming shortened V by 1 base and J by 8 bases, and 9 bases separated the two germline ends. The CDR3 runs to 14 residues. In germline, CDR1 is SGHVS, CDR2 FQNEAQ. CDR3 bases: TGTGCCAGCAGCTTAGGCAGGGCCCATTCACCCCTCCACTTT. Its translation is CASSLGRAHSPLHF.

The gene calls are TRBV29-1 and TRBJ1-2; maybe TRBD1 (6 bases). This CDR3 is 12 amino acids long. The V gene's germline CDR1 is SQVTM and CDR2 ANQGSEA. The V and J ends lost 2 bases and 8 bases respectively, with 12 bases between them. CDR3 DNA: TGCAGCGTTGAAATAGGGGGTTGGGGCTACACCTTC. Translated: CSVEIGGWGYTF.

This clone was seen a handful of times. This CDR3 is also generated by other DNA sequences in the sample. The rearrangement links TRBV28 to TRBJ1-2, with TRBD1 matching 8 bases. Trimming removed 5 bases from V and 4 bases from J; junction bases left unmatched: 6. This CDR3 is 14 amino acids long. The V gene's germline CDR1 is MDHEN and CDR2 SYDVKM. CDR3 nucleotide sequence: TGTGCCAGCAGTCCCGGACAGGGTGGCTATGGCTACACCTTC. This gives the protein CASSPGQGGYGYTF.

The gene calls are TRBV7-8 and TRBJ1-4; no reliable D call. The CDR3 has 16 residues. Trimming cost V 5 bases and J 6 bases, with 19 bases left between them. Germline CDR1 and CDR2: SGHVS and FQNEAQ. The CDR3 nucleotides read TGTGCCAGCAGCCAGCTTGGGCGCCCCGGCGATGAAAAACTGTTTTTT. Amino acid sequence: CASSQLGRPGDEKLFF.

CDR3 sequence (DNA): TGTGCCAGCAGCCAGGGGCCGCGGAATACGCAGTATTTT. Translation gives CASSQGPRNTQYF. This rearrangement joins TRBV3-1 (or the pseudogene TRBV3-2) to TRBJ2-3; D may be TRBD1 (5 bases). The V end was cut by 3 bases, the J end by 7 bases, with 11 bases between. There are 13 residues in the CDR3. Germline lookup yields CDR1 LGHDT and CDR2 YNNKEL (reference sequence).

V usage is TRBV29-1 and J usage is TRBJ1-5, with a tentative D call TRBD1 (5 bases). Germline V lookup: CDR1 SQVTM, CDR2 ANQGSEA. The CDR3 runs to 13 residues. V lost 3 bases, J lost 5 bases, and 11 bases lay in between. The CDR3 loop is CSVDGAGDQPQHF. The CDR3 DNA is TGCAGCGTTGATGGGGCTGGGGATCAGCCCCAGCATTTT.

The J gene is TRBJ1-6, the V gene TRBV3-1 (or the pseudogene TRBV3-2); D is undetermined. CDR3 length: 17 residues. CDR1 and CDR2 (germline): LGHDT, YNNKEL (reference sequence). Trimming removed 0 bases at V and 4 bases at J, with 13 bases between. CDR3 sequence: CASSQDLSGIYNSPLHF. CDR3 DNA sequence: TGTGCCAGCAGCCAAGATTTGTCGGGGATATATAATTCACCCCTCCACTTT.

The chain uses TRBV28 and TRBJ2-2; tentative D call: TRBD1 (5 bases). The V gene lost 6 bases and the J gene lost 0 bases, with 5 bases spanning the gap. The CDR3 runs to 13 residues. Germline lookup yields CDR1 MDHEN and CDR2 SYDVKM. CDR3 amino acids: CASRDTNTGELFF. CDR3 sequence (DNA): TGTGCCAGCAGGGACACGAACACCGGGGAGCTGTTTTTT.

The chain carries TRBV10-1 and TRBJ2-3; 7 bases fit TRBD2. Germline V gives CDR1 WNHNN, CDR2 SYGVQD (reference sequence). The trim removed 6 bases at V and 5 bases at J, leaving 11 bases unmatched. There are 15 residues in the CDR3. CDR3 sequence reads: CASSDPITGGDTQYF. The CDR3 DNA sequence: TGCGCCAGCAGCGACCCCATAACGGGGGGAGATACGCAGTATTTT.

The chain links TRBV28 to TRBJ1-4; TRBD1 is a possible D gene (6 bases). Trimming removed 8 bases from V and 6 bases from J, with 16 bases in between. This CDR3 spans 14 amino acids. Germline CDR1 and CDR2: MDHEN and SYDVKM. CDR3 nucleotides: TGTGCCAGCCTGAGGGGGAGCAGCTATGAAAAACTGTTTTTT. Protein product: CASLRGSSYEKLFF. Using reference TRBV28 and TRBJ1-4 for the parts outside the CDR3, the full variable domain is DVKVTQSSRYLVKRTGEKVFLECVQDMDHENMFWYRQDPGLGLRLIYFSYDVKMKEKGDIPEGYSVSREKKERFSLILESASTNQTSMYLCASLRGSSYEKLFFGSGTQLSVL.

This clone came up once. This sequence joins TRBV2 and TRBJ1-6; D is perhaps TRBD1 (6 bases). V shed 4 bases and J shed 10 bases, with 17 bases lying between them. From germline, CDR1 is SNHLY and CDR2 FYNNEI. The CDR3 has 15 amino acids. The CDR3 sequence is CASSGQGIHGSPLHF. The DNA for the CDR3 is TGTGCCAGCAGTGGCCAGGGGATCCACGGCTCACCCCTCCACTTT.

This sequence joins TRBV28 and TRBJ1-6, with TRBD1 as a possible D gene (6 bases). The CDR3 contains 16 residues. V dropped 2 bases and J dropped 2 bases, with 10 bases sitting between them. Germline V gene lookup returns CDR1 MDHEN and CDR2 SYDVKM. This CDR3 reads CASSLGQRPYNSPLHF. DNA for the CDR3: TGTGCCAGCAGTTTAGGACAGAGGCCCTATAATTCACCCCTCCACTTT. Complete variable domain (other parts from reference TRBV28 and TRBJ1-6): DVKVTQSSRYLVKRTGEKVFLECVQDMDHENMFWYRQDPGLGLRLIYFSYDVKMKEKGDIPEGYSVSREKKERFSLILESASTNQTSMYLCASSLGQRPYNSPLHFGNGTRLTVT.

The CDR3 spells CASSTGTTHQTEAFF. DNA for the CDR3: TGCGCCAGCAGCACTGGGACTACTCATCAAACTGAAGCTTTCTTT. The rearrangement joins TRBV5-1 to TRBJ1-1; perhaps TRBD1 as D (5 bases). The CDR3 runs 15 residues. Deletions cut 4 bases from V and 5 bases from J, with 18 bases between. Per germline, CDR1 SGHRS and CDR2 YFSETQ.

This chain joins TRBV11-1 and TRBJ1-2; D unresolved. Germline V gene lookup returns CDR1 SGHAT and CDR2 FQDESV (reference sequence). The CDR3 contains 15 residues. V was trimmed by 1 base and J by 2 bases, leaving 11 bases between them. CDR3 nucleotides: TGTGCCAGCAGCTTAGGAGCGACGGAGAACTATGGCTACACCTTC. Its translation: CASSLGATENYGYTF.

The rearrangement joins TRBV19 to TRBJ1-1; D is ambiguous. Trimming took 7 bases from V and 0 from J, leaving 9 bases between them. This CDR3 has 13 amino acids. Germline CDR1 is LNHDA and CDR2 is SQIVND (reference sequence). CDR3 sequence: CASKREVNTEAFF. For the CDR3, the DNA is TGTGCCAGTAAACGGGAGGTGAACACTGAAGCTTTCTTT. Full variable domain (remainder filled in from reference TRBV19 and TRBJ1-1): DGGITQSPKYLFRKEGQNVTLSCEQNLNHDAMYWYRQDPGQGLRLIYYSQIVNDFQKGDIAEGYSVSREKKESFPLTVTSAQKNPTAFYLCASKREVNTEAFFGQGTRLTVV.

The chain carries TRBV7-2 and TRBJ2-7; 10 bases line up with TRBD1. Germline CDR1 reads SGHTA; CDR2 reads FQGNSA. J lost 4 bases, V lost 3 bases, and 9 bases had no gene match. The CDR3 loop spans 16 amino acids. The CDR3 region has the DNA TGTGCCAGCAGCTTGCCTTTGGGACAGGGGCGGTACGAGCAGTACTTC. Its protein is CASSLPLGQGRYEQYF.

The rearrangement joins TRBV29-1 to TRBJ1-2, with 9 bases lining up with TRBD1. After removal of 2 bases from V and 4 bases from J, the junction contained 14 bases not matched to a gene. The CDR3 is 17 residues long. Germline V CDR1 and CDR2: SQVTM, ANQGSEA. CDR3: CSVEYRGAGQGSYGYTF. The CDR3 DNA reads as TGCAGCGTTGAATATCGTGGGGCGGGACAGGGAAGCTATGGCTACACCTTC.

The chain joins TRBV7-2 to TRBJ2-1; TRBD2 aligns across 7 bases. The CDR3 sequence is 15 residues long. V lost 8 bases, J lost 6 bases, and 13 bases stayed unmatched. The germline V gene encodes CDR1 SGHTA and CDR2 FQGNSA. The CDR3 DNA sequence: TGTGCCAGCTCCTACGGGGCGGGGGTACCCAATGAGCAGTTCTTC. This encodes CASSYGAGVPNEQFF.

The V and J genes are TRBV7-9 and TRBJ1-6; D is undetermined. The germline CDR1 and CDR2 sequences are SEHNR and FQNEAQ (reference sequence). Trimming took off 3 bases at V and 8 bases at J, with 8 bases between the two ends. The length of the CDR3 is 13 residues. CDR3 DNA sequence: TGTGCCAGCAGCTTTGTGGAGGATTCACCCCTCCACTTT. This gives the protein CASSFVEDSPLHF.

CDR3 nucleotides: TGTGCCAGCAGTTTCACAGGGGGCTACGGCTACACCTTC. It yields the protein CASSFTGGYGYTF. The rearrangement uses TRBV12-3 or TRBV12-4 and TRBJ1-2, with 9 positions matching TRBD1. After removal of 3 bases from V and 8 bases from J, the junction contained 4 bases not matched to a gene. There are 13 residues in the CDR3.

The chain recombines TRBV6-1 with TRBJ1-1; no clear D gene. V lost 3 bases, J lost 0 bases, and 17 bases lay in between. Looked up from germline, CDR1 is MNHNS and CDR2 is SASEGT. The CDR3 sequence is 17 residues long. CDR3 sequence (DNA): TGTGCCAGCAGTGAGGCGGGATACTGGGCCTTGAACACTGAAGCTTTCTTT. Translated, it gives CASSEAGYWALNTEAFF.

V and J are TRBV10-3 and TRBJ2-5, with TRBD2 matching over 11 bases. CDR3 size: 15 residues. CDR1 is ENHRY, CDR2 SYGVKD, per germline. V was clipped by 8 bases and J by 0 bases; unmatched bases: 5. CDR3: CAIGELAGDQETQYF. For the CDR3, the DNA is TGTGCCATCGGGGAACTAGCGGGGGACCAAGAGACCCAGTACTTC.

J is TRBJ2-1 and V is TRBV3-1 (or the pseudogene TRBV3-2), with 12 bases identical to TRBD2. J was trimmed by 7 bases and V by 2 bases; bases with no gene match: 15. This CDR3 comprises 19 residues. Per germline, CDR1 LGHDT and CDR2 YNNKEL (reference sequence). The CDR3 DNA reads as TGTGCCAGCAGCCAACCTACTCCCGGTCTAGCGGGGGGGCCAAATGAGCAGTTCTTC. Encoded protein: CASSQPTPGLAGGPNEQFF.

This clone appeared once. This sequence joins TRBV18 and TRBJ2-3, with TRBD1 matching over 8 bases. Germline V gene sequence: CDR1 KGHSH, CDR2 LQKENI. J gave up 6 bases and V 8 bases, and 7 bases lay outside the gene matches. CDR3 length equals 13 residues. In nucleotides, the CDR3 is TGTGCCAGCGCCCAGGGGGCGCGGGATACGCAGTATTTT. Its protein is CASAQGARDTQYF.

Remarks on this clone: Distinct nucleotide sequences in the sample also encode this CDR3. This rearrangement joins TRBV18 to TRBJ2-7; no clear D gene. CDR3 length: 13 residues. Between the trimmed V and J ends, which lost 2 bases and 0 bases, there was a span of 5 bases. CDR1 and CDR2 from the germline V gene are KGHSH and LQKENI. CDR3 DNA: TGTGCCAGCTCACCAAAGAGCTCCTACGAGCAGTACTTC. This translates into CASSPKSSYEQYF.

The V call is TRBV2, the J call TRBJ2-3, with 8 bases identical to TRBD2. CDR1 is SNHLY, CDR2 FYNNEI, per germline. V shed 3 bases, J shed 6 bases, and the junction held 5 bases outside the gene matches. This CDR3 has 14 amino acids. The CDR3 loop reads CASSDKRGSDTQYF. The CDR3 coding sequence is TGTGCCAGCAGTGATAAGCGGGGGTCCGATACGCAGTATTTT.